Below are 30 T cell receptor beta chains sequenced from a single sample in a study of blood T cell repertoires in COVID-19. The repertoire was sequenced with immunoSEQ multiplex PCR; TCRdb's copy has only in-frame clones and lacks some. The sample contains 120,000 or so clones, around 79% of which appear only once. What was sequenced was peripheral blood. These TCRs come from a man aged 50-60 years with acute or convalescent COVID-19.

The genes are TRBV19 and TRBJ2-7; D perhaps matches TRBD1 (6 bases). The CDR3 consists of 14 residues. V was pared by 3 bases and J by 2 bases, with 11 bases between. CDR1 and CDR2 from the germline V gene are LNHDA and SQIVND (reference sequence). CDR3 DNA: TGTGCCAGTAGTATGGGGGCCGAGACCTACGAGCAGTACTTC. Its translation: CASSMGAETYEQYF.

This chain joins TRBV5-1 and TRBJ1-1, with unresolved D. The CDR3 totals 16 residues. V was shortened by 1 base and J by 1 base, with 14 bases between the two germline ends. Germline values: CDR1 SGHRS, CDR2 YFSETQ. The CDR3: CASSLQVRLQNTEAFF. The CDR3 DNA sequence: TGCGCCAGCAGCTTGCAAGTCCGATTACAGAACACTGAAGCTTTCTTT.

V is TRBV6-1 and J is TRBJ2-1; 11 bases agree with TRBD2. Germline lookup yields CDR1 MNHNS and CDR2 SASEGT. The CDR3 is 15 residues long. After removal of 2 bases from V and 3 bases from J, the junction contained 0 bases not matched to a gene. The DNA for the CDR3 is TGTGCCAGCAGTGAACTAGCGGGGGGCTACAATGAGCAGTTCTTC. This translates into CASSELAGGYNEQFF.

V is TRBV11-3 and J is TRBJ1-1; maybe TRBD1 (5 bases). There are 13 residues in the CDR3. Trimming took off 1 base at V and 8 bases at J, with 11 bases between the two ends. The germline gives CDR1 SGHNT, CDR2 YENEEA. The CDR3 DNA sequence: TGTGCCAGCAGCTTAGGATTTCGGACAGAAGCTTTCTTT. Its translation: CASSLGFRTEAFF.

Only one count was recorded for this clone. V usage is TRBV3-1 (or the pseudogene TRBV3-2) and J usage is TRBJ1-2; TRBD1 matches at 10 bases. This CDR3 is built from 15 residues. Germline trimming cut 2 bases from V and 2 bases from J; bases unmatched to any gene: 2. The V gene's germline CDR1 is LGHDT and CDR2 YNNKEL (reference sequence). This CDR3 is CASSQRQGANYGYTF. In DNA form, the CDR3 reads TGTGCCAGCAGCCAAAGACAGGGGGCAAACTATGGCTACACCTTC.

The chain couples TRBV30 to TRBJ1-2; 8 positions match TRBD1. This CDR3 is 13 amino acids long. V shed 8 bases, J shed 7 bases, and the junction held 12 bases outside the gene matches. Germline loops: CDR1 GTSNPN, CDR2 SVGIG (reference sequence). CDR3 sequence: CAVGRDRPSGYTF. DNA for the CDR3: TGTGCCGTTGGTAGGGACAGGCCATCTGGCTACACCTTC.

The chain has TRBV6-5 and TRBJ2-7, with a weak D call TRBD2 (5 bases). Deletions cut 5 bases from V and 2 bases from J, with 13 bases between. The germline V gene has CDR1 MNHEY and CDR2 SVGAGI. The CDR3 is 14 amino acids. The CDR3: CASSTGLGPYEQYF. The CDR3 DNA follows: TGTGCCAGCAGTACGGGATTGGGCCCCTACGAGCAGTACTTC.

This rearrangement joins TRBV7-8 to TRBJ2-1, with 7 bases aligning to TRBD2. In germline, CDR1 is SGHVS, CDR2 FQNEAQ. The CDR3 is made up of 15 amino acids. Trimming at V came to 3 bases and at J to 9 bases, leaving 11 bases not matched to a gene. The CDR3 protein is CASSFREAGGGEQFF. The CDR3 DNA sequence: TGTGCCAGCAGCTTCCGGGAGGCAGGAGGAGGTGAGCAGTTCTTC.

V usage is TRBV5-4 and J usage is TRBJ2-1, with D hard to call. V dropped 2 bases and J dropped 0 bases, with 6 bases sitting between them. Germline-derived CDR1 and CDR2 are SGHNT and YYREEE (reference sequence). This CDR3 has 14 amino acids. In DNA form, the CDR3 reads TGTGCCAGCAGCTTACTATTCTCCTACAATGAGCAGTTCTTC. This gives the protein CASSLLFSYNEQFF.

V gene TRBV7-9 combines with J gene TRBJ2-3, with 8 bases fitting TRBD2. The germline gives CDR1 SEHNR, CDR2 FQNEAQ (reference sequence). The CDR3 consists of 16 residues. The V and J ends lost 5 bases and 2 bases, in that order; junction bases with no gene match: 9. The CDR3 region is CASSLVISGATDTQYF. CDR3 DNA sequence: TGTGCCAGCAGCCTTGTCATTAGCGGGGCCACAGATACGCAGTATTTT.

The chain combines TRBV29-1 with TRBJ2-7, with D possibly TRBD1 on 5 matching bases. The ends were cut back, 0 bases at V and 2 bases at J, with 14 bases in the middle. Germline V CDR1 and CDR2: SQVTM, ANQGSEA. The CDR3 totals 15 residues. The CDR3 here is CSVEDRVREPYEQYF. DNA of the CDR3: TGCAGCGTTGAAGATCGAGTCAGGGAACCCTACGAGCAGTACTTC.

The CDR3 reads CASSHMTDTQYF. The CDR3 nucleotides read TGCGCCAGCAGCCACATGACAGATACGCAGTATTTT. The rearrangement joins TRBV4-1 to TRBJ2-3; no clear D. This CDR3 has 12 residues. V lost 3 bases to trimming and J lost 3 bases, with 4 bases between them. In germline, CDR1 is MGHRA, CDR2 YSYEKL.

The J gene is TRBJ2-1, the V gene TRBV28; 9 nucleotides match TRBD1. Losses at the gene ends were 5 bases for V and 7 bases for J; bases not matched to a gene: 9. The germline gives CDR1 MDHEN, CDR2 SYDVKM. There are 15 residues in the CDR3. The CDR3 DNA is TGTGCCAGCAGTCCCACCGGGACAGGGCCTAATGAGCAGTTCTTC. Protein product: CASSPTGTGPNEQFF. Combining the CDR3 with reference TRBV28 and TRBJ2-1 gives the whole variable domain DVKVTQSSRYLVKRTGEKVFLECVQDMDHENMFWYRQDPGLGLRLIYFSYDVKMKEKGDIPEGYSVSREKKERFSLILESASTNQTSMYLCASSPTGTGPNEQFFGPGTRLTVL.

This clone was recorded once. The chain combines TRBV28 with TRBJ1-4, with D perhaps TRBD1 (5 bases). Trimming cost V 5 bases and J 8 bases, with 18 bases left between them. The germline V gene has CDR1 MDHEN and CDR2 SYDVKM. CDR3 length equals 15 residues. In DNA form, the CDR3 reads TGTGCCAGCAGTCCCGCGGGGGAGGCGGGGGAAAAACTGTTTTTT. Residues: CASSPAGEAGEKLFF. Together with reference TRBV28 and TRBJ1-4, the CDR3 gives the full variable domain: DVKVTQSSRYLVKRTGEKVFLECVQDMDHENMFWYRQDPGLGLRLIYFSYDVKMKEKGDIPEGYSVSREKKERFSLILESASTNQTSMYLCASSPAGEAGEKLFFGSGTQLSVL.

The CDR3 is CATSRDRGGSGYTF. As DNA, the CDR3 is TGTGCCACCAGCAGAGATCGTGGGGGGTCGGGCTACACCTTC. This chain connects TRBV15 to TRBJ1-2, with D tentatively TRBD1 (5 bases). This CDR3 spans 14 amino acids. V lost 0 bases, J lost 8 bases, and 13 bases lay in between. Germline CDR1 LNHNV, CDR2 YYDKDF (reference sequence).

The chain combines TRBV5-1 with TRBJ2-2; weak D call: TRBD2 (5 bases). Germline values: CDR1 SGHRS, CDR2 YFSETQ. V was trimmed by 2 bases and J by 1 base, leaving 18 bases between them. The CDR3 runs to 18 residues. The CDR3 protein is CASSFQLVSVGNTGELFF. The CDR3 DNA sequence: TGCGCCAGCAGCTTCCAACTAGTGAGCGTAGGGAACACCGGGGAGCTGTTTTTT.

The CDR3 bases are TGTGCCAGCAGCTTCTGGCGGGATAGCACAGATACGCAGTATTTT. The encoded protein is CASSFWRDSTDTQYF. The rearrangement uses TRBV7-8 and TRBJ2-3; a weak D match, TRBD2 (6 bases). This CDR3 comprises 15 residues. Trimming removed 3 bases at V and 0 bases at J, with 10 bases between. Germline CDR1 is SGHVS and CDR2 is FQNEAQ.

V is TRBV9 and J is TRBJ1-4, with D possibly being TRBD1 (5 bases). The CDR3 extends over 16 amino acids. Trimming took off 3 bases at V and 3 bases at J, with 15 bases between the two ends. CDR1 and CDR2 (germline): SGDLS, YYNGEE. CDR3 sequence: CASSAPLGAANEKLFF. The CDR3 nucleotides read TGTGCCAGCAGCGCCCCACTTGGGGCGGCTAATGAAAAACTGTTTTTT.

The chain recombines TRBV3-1 (or the pseudogene TRBV3-2) with TRBJ1-2, with 7 bases fitting TRBD1. The germline gives CDR1 LGHDT, CDR2 YNNKEL (reference sequence). J was trimmed by 4 bases and V by 4 bases; bases with no gene match: 6. The CDR3 runs 14 residues. The DNA for the CDR3 is TGTGCCAGCAGCCCGGGACAGAGTTCCTATGGCTACACCTTC. Its translation: CASSPGQSSYGYTF.

This clone turned up a few times. The CDR3 region has the DNA TGCGCCAGCAGCATCACCGGGACAGGCTCGGTAGGGGCCAACGTCCTGACTTTC. As protein: CASSITGTGSVGANVLTF. The chain joins TRBV5-1 to TRBJ2-6, with 8 bases lining up with TRBD1. Germline CDR1 reads SGHRS; CDR2 reads YFSETQ. The V gene end was trimmed by 4 bases and the J gene end by 4 bases; junction bases not matched to a gene: 13. CDR3 size: 18 residues.

The chain is built from TRBV28 and TRBJ1-2, with D hard to call. Germline assignment: CDR1 MDHEN and CDR2 SYDVKM. This CDR3 contains 13 residues. Trimming stripped 8 bases from V and 3 bases from J, with 13 bases between. Here the CDR3 reads CASFVMGDYGYTF. CDR3 coding DNA: TGTGCCAGCTTCGTCATGGGCGACTATGGCTACACCTTC.

The chain uses TRBV5-1 and TRBJ2-2; D remains unclear. Trimming removed 0 bases at V and 1 base at J, with 7 bases between. The CDR3 spans 15 residues. Germline CDR1 SGHRS, CDR2 YFSETQ. CDR3 in DNA: TGCGCCAGCAGCTTGGTTCAGAAGAACACCGGGGAGCTGTTTTTT. It encodes CASSLVQKNTGELFF.

Notes on this clone: Other DNA variants within this sample encode the same CDR3. The J gene is TRBJ2-3, the V gene TRBV5-4; TRBD2 might be the D (5 bases). The CDR3 runs 13 residues. Germline-derived CDR1 and CDR2 are SGHNT and YYREEE (reference sequence). With 4 bases removed from V and 3 bases from J, the gap between germline ends came to 9 bases. CDR3 bases: TGTGCCAGCAGCCCCGAGCGGACAGATACGCAGTATTTT. Protein product: CASSPERTDTQYF.

The V and J genes are TRBV5-1 and TRBJ2-3; 10 bases fit TRBD2. V lost 0 bases, J lost 5 bases, and 0 bases stayed unmatched. Germline loops: CDR1 SGHRS, CDR2 YFSETQ. There are 14 residues in the CDR3. CDR3 loop: CASSLVAGGDTQYF. Here the CDR3 DNA reads TGCGCCAGCAGCTTGGTAGCGGGAGGAGATACGCAGTATTTT.

CDR3 bases: TGTGCCAGCAGCTTCTGGACAGGGTCCGCCGAGCAGTACTTC. It codes for CASSFWTGSAEQYF. V usage is TRBV5-5 and J usage is TRBJ2-7; 8 bases align to TRBD1. Germline lookup yields CDR1 SGHKS and CDR2 YYEKEE (reference sequence). The CDR3 totals 14 residues. Trimming cost V 2 bases and J 6 bases; bases outside gene matches: 7. Complete variable domain (other parts from reference TRBV5-5 and TRBJ2-7): DAGVTQSPTHLIKTRGQQVTLRCSPISGHKSVSWYQQVLGQGPQFIFQYYEKEERGRGNFPDRFSARQFPNYSSELNVNALLLGDSALYLCASSFWTGSAEQYFGPGTRLTVT.

The chain has TRBV3-1 (or the pseudogene TRBV3-2) and TRBJ2-2; 9 bases match TRBD1. The CDR3 contains 14 residues. With 8 bases clipped from V and 7 bases from J, the junction kept 8 bases outside the gene matches. Per the germline V gene, CDR1 is LGHDT and CDR2 is YNNKEL (reference sequence). The CDR3 nucleotides read TGTGCCAGCGGGCCGGGACAGGGTATCGGGGAGCTGTTTTTT. The encoded protein is CASGPGQGIGELFF.

The V gene is TRBV11-2, the J gene TRBJ1-2; TRBD1 might be the D (6 bases). With 2 bases removed from V and 8 bases from J, the gap between germline ends came to 12 bases. The germline gives CDR1 SGHAT, CDR2 FQNNGV. The CDR3 consists of 13 residues. This CDR3 is CASSLKGGAGYTF. For the CDR3, the DNA is TGTGCCAGCAGCTTAAAAGGGGGGGCAGGCTACACCTTC.

The chain joins TRBV6-5 to TRBJ2-5; 7 positions agree with TRBD2. The trim removed 4 bases at V and 4 bases at J, leaving 12 bases unmatched. Per germline, CDR1 MNHEY and CDR2 SVGAGI. The CDR3 runs to 16 residues. The CDR3 DNA reads TGTGCCAGCAGTTCCGAGGCTAGCGGCGGGGGAGAGACCCAGTACTTC. It encodes CASSSEASGGGETQYF.

CDR3 sequence reads: CSVEDPPMEINSPLHF. The CDR3 nucleotides read TGCAGCGTTGAAGATCCCCCGATGGAGATTAATTCACCCCTCCACTTT. This chain uses TRBV29-1 with TRBJ1-6; D is unclear. There are 16 residues in the CDR3. Germline loops: CDR1 SQVTM, CDR2 ANQGSEA. With 0 bases removed from V and 6 bases from J, the gap between germline ends came to 15 bases.

This clone was counted a few times. V and J are TRBV7-8 and TRBJ2-1; TRBD1 agrees at 8 bases. Germline trimming cut 3 bases from V and 9 bases from J; bases unmatched to any gene: 4. CDR3 length: 13 residues. Germline V gives CDR1 SGHVS, CDR2 FQNEAQ. The CDR3 spells CASSLDRAREQFF. The DNA for the CDR3 is TGTGCCAGCAGCTTGGACAGGGCGCGTGAGCAGTTCTTC.